The 30 T cell receptor beta chains below were found in one sample sequenced in a study of tumor and adjacent non-tumor tissue in lung cancer. No cell sorting was done before RNA was extracted from the tissue. Distant lung tissue was collected more than 3 cm away from the tumor edge. Three rounds of nested PCR, following a modified ARM-PCR protocol, produced the TCRbeta library. TCRdb passed the multiplex PCR reads through MiXCR, listing each CDR3 protein once. Here the sample spans approximately 80,000 distinct CDR3 sequences, roughly 80% being singletons. The sequencing input was distant non-tumor lung tissue. These receptors originate from a man in his sixties with non-small cell lung cancer.

With respect to this clonotype: Lacking the conserved final phenylalanine or tryptophan, this CDR3 likely reflects a read error. The chain carries TRBV11-1 and TRBJ2-5; D gene uncertain. This CDR3 comprises 14 residues. Germline CDR1 reads SGHAT; CDR2 reads FQDESV (reference sequence). Trimming shortened V by 5 bases and J by 4 bases, and 14 bases separated the two germline ends. CDR3: CASSIKPGGETQYY. Written as DNA, the CDR3 is TGTGCCAGCAGCATTAAACCGGGTGGAGAGACCCAGTACTAC.

As regards this clonotype: A read error is likely, as this CDR3 ends without the conserved phenylalanine or tryptophan. V usage is TRBV30 and J usage is TRBJ1-4; weak D call: TRBD1 (5 bases). This CDR3 contains 15 residues. Germline assignment: CDR1 GTSNPN and CDR2 SVGIG (reference sequence). Trimming shortened V by 4 bases and J by 11 bases, and 23 bases separated the two germline ends. The CDR3 coding sequence is TGTGCCTGGACCCTGTACGAAAGGGGAGGTGACAAACTGTTTTGT. Its translation: CAWTLYERGGDKLFC.

With regard to this clonotype: It may be a read error: a sequence one base away is much more abundant. This chain joins TRBV5-1 and TRBJ2-1; 7 nucleotides align to TRBD1. This CDR3 spans 16 amino acids. Germline V gene data show CDR1 as SGHRS and CDR2 as YFSETQ. This CDR3 reads CASSLAQGTPYYEQFF. In DNA form, the CDR3 reads TGCGCCAGCAGCTTGGCACAGGGGACCCCCTACTATGAGCAGTTCTTC.

This clonotype has ten or more counts. The rearrangement joins TRBV11-1 to TRBJ2-6, with 9 bases matching TRBD1. The CDR3 runs 18 residues. The ends lost 5 bases at V and 0 bases at J; junction bases unmatched: 8. The germline CDR1 and CDR2 sequences are SGHAT and FQDESV (reference sequence). CDR3 region: CASSQRGQGYSGANVLTF. The CDR3 region has the DNA TGTGCCAGCAGCCAGAGGGGACAGGGCTACTCTGGGGCCAACGTCCTGACTTTC.

This clonotype was seen a single time. This sequence joins TRBV12-3 or TRBV12-4 and TRBJ1-1; D perhaps matches TRBD1 (6 bases). Trimming took off 6 bases at V and 7 bases at J, with 21 bases between the two ends. The CDR3 is 15 residues long. CDR3 residues: CASRGTGSGGIEAFF. The CDR3 bases are TGTGCCAGCAGGGGAACAGGGTCGGGGGGCATTGAAGCTTTCTTT.

Concerning this clonotype: This CDR3 fails to terminate in the conserved phenylalanine or tryptophan, so it likely reflects a read error. The rearrangement links TRBV4-1 to TRBJ2-7; D perhaps matches TRBD1 (6 bases). Germline lookup yields CDR1 MGHRA and CDR2 YSYEKL. CDR3 length: 15 residues. Trimming took 0 bases from V and 1 from J, leaving 10 bases between them. CDR3 coding DNA: TGCGCCAGCAGCCAAGACAGGGGCACTTCCTACGAGCAGTACGGC. This sequence encodes CASSQDRGTSYEQYG.

About this clonotype: A much larger clone differs from this one at a single base, so this may be a read error. The rearrangement uses TRBV7-8 and TRBJ2-1, with TRBD2 identical over 10 bases. The CDR3 extends over 17 amino acids. The germline gives CDR1 SGHVS, CDR2 FQNEAQ. After removal of 3 bases from V and 3 bases from J, the junction contained 8 bases not matched to a gene. The DNA of the CDR3 is TGTGCCAGCAGCTTCCGTGGTAGCGGGAGGAGCTACAATGAGCAGTTCTTC. It codes for CASSFRGSGRSYNEQFF.

This clonotype was picked up one time. A junction boundary mismatches the germline segment, possibly from a read error. The chain uses TRBV6-5 and TRBJ1-2; the D gene is possibly TRBD1 (5 bases). Germline assignment: CDR1 MNHEY and CDR2 SVGAGI. CDR3 length: 14 residues. CDR3 nucleotides: TGTGTCAGCAGTTACGAAGGGGACTCCTATTGCTACACCTTC. It is translated as CVSSYEGDSYCYTF.

For this clonotype: At one boundary the junction diverges from the germline segment, which might be a read error. The chain has TRBV29-1 and TRBJ2-1, with a weak D call TRBD1 (5 bases). Germline loops: CDR1 SQVTM, CDR2 ANQGSEA. The CDR3 loop spans 14 amino acids. CDR3 DNA: TGCGGCGTTGTATTGAGCGTGGGCAGGGATGAGCAGTTCTTC. Amino acids: CGVVLSVGRDEQFF.

This clonotype came up once. No conserved phenylalanine or tryptophan is present at the end of the CDR3, so a read error is the likely explanation. The chain links TRBV11-2 to TRBJ2-6; D remains unclear. From germline, CDR1 is SGHAT and CDR2 FQNNGV. The CDR3 is 14 residues long. The CDR3 is CSSIPISGTNVLTL. The CDR3 DNA reads as TGTTCCAGCATTCCTATCTCTGGGACCAACGTCCTGACTCTC.

As for this clonotype: At one boundary the junction diverges from the germline segment, which might be a read error. The genes are TRBV6-5 and TRBJ1-5, with D perhaps TRBD1 (6 bases). This CDR3 has 15 amino acids. Germline lookup yields CDR1 MNHEY and CDR2 SVGAGI. The chain's CDR3 is CASSYSGQCSQPQHF. The CDR3 DNA reads as TGTGCCAGTAGTTACAGTGGACAGTGTAGTCAGCCTCAGCATTTT.

The count of this clonotype is one. The junction shows a germline mismatch at one end, possibly a read error. The V and J genes are TRBV11-2 and TRBJ2-3; possibly TRBD1 for D (5 bases). Germline V gene sequence: CDR1 SGHAT, CDR2 FQNNGV. The CDR3 has 15 amino acids. CDR3: CPSSFFLGVVDTQYF. As DNA, the CDR3 is TGTCCCAGCAGCTTTTTCCTAGGGGTGGTAGATACGCAGTATTTT.

J is TRBJ1-1 and V is TRBV6-2 or TRBV6-3; D uncertain. The germline V and J ends were trimmed by 2 bases and 7 bases, with 14 bases remaining between them. The CDR3 sequence is 14 residues long. Germline values: CDR1 MNHEY, CDR2 SVGEGT. The CDR3 spells CASSYPYGIDEAFF. The CDR3 region has the DNA TGTGCCAGCAGTTACCCCTACGGGATCGATGAAGCTTTCTTT.

Details on this clonotype: Sequence at one end of the junction differs from germline and may be a read error. The CDR3 bases are TGTGCCAGCGGCCAAGTCGTACAGTTTGAGAACACTGAAACTTTCTTT. It encodes CASGQVVQFENTETFF. The rearrangement uses TRBV4-2 and TRBJ1-1; D is uncertain. Germline V gene lookup returns CDR1 LGHNA and CDR2 YNFKEQ. The CDR3 is made up of 16 amino acids.

About this clonotype: This likely comes from a read error, as the CDR3 has no conserved phenylalanine or tryptophan at its end. This chain links TRBV11-2 with TRBJ1-4, with no clear D. Trimming took off 1 base at V and 4 bases at J, with 16 bases between the two ends. Germline assignment: CDR1 SGHAT and CDR2 FQNNGV. There are 17 residues in the CDR3. The CDR3 is CASSLVPQRSFNEKLFI. CDR3 in DNA: TGTGCCAGCAGCTTAGTCCCGCAGCGTAGTTTTAATGAAAAACTGTTTATT.

In the case of this clonotype: The CDR3 end shows no conserved phenylalanine or tryptophan, and so a read error is likely. V usage is TRBV11-2 and J usage is TRBJ2-7, with 8 bases lining up with TRBD1. The trim removed 5 bases at V and 5 bases at J, leaving 17 bases unmatched. The CDR3 covers 17 residues. Germline CDR1 SGHAT, CDR2 FQNNGV. The DNA of the CDR3 is TGTGCCAGCAGCCGGGTGGGACAGGCCTTCGAATCCAACGAGCAGTACTTG. This translates into CASSRVGQAFESNEQYL.

This chain joins TRBV29-1 and TRBJ2-1, with D unclear. TRBJ2-5 matches the DNA end more closely, so the J call is doubtful. Germline V gene sequence: CDR1 SQVTM, CDR2 ANQGSEA. This CDR3 region has 11 residues. The CDR3 region is CSGIDAETQYF. The DNA of the CDR3 is TGCAGCGGGATAGACGCGGAGACCCAGTACTTC.

With respect to this clonotype: A junction boundary mismatches the germline segment, possibly from a read error. This chain joins TRBV11-2 and TRBJ2-5; no reliable D call. Germline lookup yields CDR1 SGHAT and CDR2 FQNNGV. The CDR3 runs 16 residues. The CDR3 sequence is CAISFTMGWPKEIQYF. The CDR3 DNA follows: TGTGCCATTAGCTTCACAATGGGGTGGCCAAAGGAGATCCAGTACTTC.

The chain links TRBV11-3 to TRBJ2-2, with 7 positions matching TRBD2. The germline CDR1 and CDR2 sequences are SGHNT and YENEEA. CDR3 size: 18 residues. J gave up 6 bases and V 8 bases, and 21 bases lay outside the gene matches. The CDR3 is CASGPRGAGRYRAGELFF. CDR3 bases: TGTGCCAGCGGCCCCCGGGGAGCGGGAAGATACAGAGCCGGGGAGCTGTTTTTT.

Of note for this clonotype: The conserved final phenylalanine or tryptophan is absent from the CDR3, which likely points to a read error. This chain joins TRBV11-1 and TRBJ1-4, with D unclear. The CDR3 is made up of 15 amino acids. Germline V CDR1 and CDR2: SGHAT, FQDESV (reference sequence). The CDR3 DNA follows: TGTGCTAGCAGCCCTCGCCGGGAGGCGTCTGAAAAACTGTTTTCT. Translation gives CASSPRREASEKLFS.

As to this clonotype: At one of its ends the junction is not consistent with the germline gene, which may arise from a read error. This chain uses TRBV11-3 with TRBJ2-3; D gene ambiguous. The length of the CDR3 is 13 residues. Germline CDR1 SGHNT, CDR2 YENEEA. CDR3 region: CTSSFQVADTQYF. The CDR3 DNA is TGTACCAGCAGCTTTCAAGTGGCAGATACACAGTATTTT.

Of note for this clonotype: Compared with germline, one end of the junction differs, possibly owing to a read error. As DNA, the CDR3 is TGCAGTACTAACCCGACTAGCGGGAGGGCCAATGAACAGCTCTTC. Its protein is CSTNPTSGRANEQLF. V and J are TRBV20-1 and TRBJ2-1; 14 nucleotides agree with TRBD2. This CDR3 is 15 amino acids long. Germline loops: CDR1 DFQATT, CDR2 SNEGSKA (reference sequence).

The table lists this clonotype with a count of one. V and J are TRBV6-5 and TRBJ1-1, with 7 bases matching TRBD1. The CDR3 totals 15 residues. V trimming: 5 bases; J trimming: 3 bases; junction bases outside the gene matches: 9. Germline CDR1 is MNHEY and CDR2 is SVGAGI. CDR3 sequence: CASSPGTVSHTEAFF. The CDR3, as DNA: TGTGCCAGCAGTCCCGGGACAGTCAGTCACACTGAAGCTTTCTTT.

The chain joins TRBV12-3 or TRBV12-4 to TRBJ1-1; D not resolved. This CDR3 contains 12 residues. The chain's CDR3 is CVGSSGYTEAFF. The CDR3 bases are TGTGTCGGCAGCTCAGGTTACACTGAAGCTTTCTTT.

The CDR3, as DNA: TGCACTGTTAGTGCGATCACCTACGAGCAGTACTTC. Its translation: CTVSAITYEQYF. The V gene is TRBV20-1, the J gene TRBJ2-7, with D hard to call. The CDR3 runs 12 residues. Germline V gene lookup returns CDR1 DFQATT and CDR2 SNEGSKA (reference sequence).

On this clonotype: A much larger clone lies one base from this, so it may be a read error. The chain carries TRBV4-1 and TRBJ1-5; 8 bases map to TRBD1. The germline CDR1 and CDR2 sequences are MGHRA and YSYEKL. The CDR3 runs 17 residues. The CDR3 coding sequence is TGCGCCAGCAACCAAGATTCGACAGGGGTGGGCAATCAGCCCCAGCATTTT. The encoded protein is CASNQDSTGVGNQPQHF.

J is TRBJ2-1 and V is TRBV6-2 or TRBV6-3; TRBD1 matches at 8 bases. Unmatched junction bases numbered 11, after V lost 6 bases and J lost 7 bases. The germline CDR1 and CDR2 sequences are MNHEY and SVGEGT. The CDR3 has 15 residues. CDR3 nucleotides: TGTGCCAGCAGCCCCCCGGGACAGGATCCTAATGAGCAGTTCTTC. This gives the protein CASSPPGQDPNEQFF.

The chain is built from TRBV29-1 and TRBJ2-2, with D tentatively TRBD2 (8 bases). Germline loops: CDR1 SQVTM, CDR2 ANQGSEA. The germline V and J ends were trimmed by 6 bases and 4 bases, with 18 bases remaining between them. This CDR3 is 15 amino acids long. The CDR3 DNA follows: TGCAGCGTGACAGGGACTAGTGGGCTCACCGGGGAGCTGTTTTTT. Translating it yields CSVTGTSGLTGELFF.

This clonotype showed up just a few times. The V gene is TRBV6-5, the J gene TRBJ1-5, with a tentative D call TRBD1 (6 bases). The V and J ends lost 9 bases and 1 base respectively, with 13 bases between them. CDR1 is MNHEY, CDR2 SVGAGI, per germline. The CDR3 is 14 amino acids. The CDR3 is CASYLQGSNQPQHF. The CDR3 region has the DNA TGTGCCAGTTACCTACAGGGAAGCAATCAGCCCCAGCATTTT.

The V and J genes are TRBV6-1 and TRBJ2-4; D gene unclear. The germline V gene encodes CDR1 MNHNS and CDR2 SASEGT. The V gene lost 7 bases and the J gene lost 5 bases, with 18 bases spanning the gap. This CDR3 spans 15 amino acids. The CDR3 sequence: CASTIGTQVENIQYF. For the CDR3, the DNA is TGTGCCAGCACGATCGGTACCCAAGTCGAAAACATTCAGTACTTC.